This T cell receptor beta chain derives from a study of T-cell memory formation after mild COVID-19. On the study more broadly: Largely, TCR clusters stayed within a single donor.

TCR alpha and TCR beta cDNA libraries carrying sample barcodes and UMIs were produced by 5'RACE using constant-segment primers. TCRdb re-analysed the 5' RACE reads in MiXCR, keeping a single row per CDR3 protein. The sample consists of approximately 290,000 distinct CDR3 sequences, 15% of them appearing once. The CDR3 is 13 amino acids. V was clipped by 6 bases and J by 6 bases, with 14 bases between them. Study-level findings and limits: Clones that contracted clustered mainly in CM and EM if CD4+ and in EMRA if CD8+. There were some responding clones in pre-infection memory, which suggested that cross-reactive memory had joined.

Concerning this clonotype: Its matching antigen is unknown.

The specimen was PBMCs or a T cell subset sorted from them (not recorded which). This TCR was sampled from a young man who had mild COVID-19 (a few samples of this study predate the infection). Cell type and time point are not known. The chain is built from TRBV12-3 or TRBV12-4 and TRBJ1-2; TRBD1 might be the D (5 bases). The CDR3 spells CASRAGWADGYTF. CDR3 sequence (DNA): TGTGCCAGCAGGGCAGGGTGGGCGGATGGCTACACCTTC.